This is a list of T cell receptor beta chains from one sample in a study of shared clonotypes between healthy human individuals. The assay was immunoSEQ multiplex PCR, and TCRdb's table has in-frame clones only and misses some. The sample yields about 2.1 million clones, over 85% seen once. Sequencing was done on a sample of naive CD8+ T cells from PBMCs. These TCRs come from a man between 18 and 35 years old in good health. Some clones in this sample may be carry-over from other donors' samples. CDR3s leave out the opening cysteine and the closing phenylalanine or tryptophan. The D gene is left open where the match is weak. Part of the rows lack a size; the others show once, few, many or a class for expanded clones.

CDR3 protein: ASARSSYNEQF; D gene: -; J gene: TRBJ2-1; clone size: -; V gene: TRBV27
CDR3 protein: ASSQVLAGGPYNEQF; D gene: TRBD2; J gene: TRBJ2-1; clone size: -; V gene: TRBV4-2
CDR3 protein: ASSLRGAYEQY; D gene: -; J gene: TRBJ2-7; clone size: -; V gene: TRBV7-9
CDR3 protein: ASSAPGQGASNYGYT; D gene: TRBD1; J gene: TRBJ1-2; clone size: -; V gene: TRBV9
CDR3 protein: ASTGGGPNNEQF; D gene: TRBD2; J gene: TRBJ2-1; clone size: -; V gene: TRBV10-1
CDR3 protein: ASNVDTYGYT; D gene: -; J gene: TRBJ1-2; clone size: -; V gene: TRBV25-1
CDR3 protein: ASRAFSGYSYNEQF; D gene: -; J gene: TRBJ2-1; clone size: -; V gene: TRBV27
CDR3 protein: ASSLDRAGFLYGYT; D gene: -; J gene: TRBJ1-2; clone size: -; V gene: TRBV5-1
CDR3 protein: ASSLLGEQF; D gene: -; J gene: TRBJ2-1; clone size: -; V gene: TRBV27
CDR3 protein: ASSDVGPKNTEAF; D gene: -; J gene: TRBJ1-1; clone size: -; V gene: TRBV2
CDR3 protein: ASSYPGQGAHYGYT; D gene: TRBD1; J gene: TRBJ1-2; clone size: -; V gene: TRBV9
CDR3 protein: ASSSSGRGGDNEKLF; D gene: -; J gene: TRBJ1-4; clone size: few; V gene: TRBV28
CDR3 protein: ASSKGPNNEQF; D gene: -; J gene: TRBJ2-1; clone size: -; V gene: TRBV19
CDR3 protein: ASNSGEDYEQY; D gene: -; J gene: TRBJ2-7; clone size: -; V gene: TRBV2
CDR3 protein: ASSAGGTVNEQF; D gene: -; J gene: TRBJ2-1; clone size: -; V gene: TRBV5-5
CDR3 protein: ASSQAGGPSYEQY; D gene: -; J gene: TRBJ2-7; clone size: -; V gene: TRBV4-3
CDR3 protein: ASSSGSSEAF; D gene: -; J gene: TRBJ1-1; clone size: -; V gene: TRBV5-4
CDR3 protein: ASRLWGASGTDTQY; D gene: TRBD2; J gene: TRBJ2-3; clone size: -; V gene: TRBV5-6
CDR3 protein: ASSFLRSYEQY; D gene: -; J gene: TRBJ2-7; clone size: -; V gene: TRBV28
CDR3 protein: ASRAGTVYEQY; D gene: TRBD1; J gene: TRBJ2-7; clone size: -; V gene: TRBV27
CDR3 protein: AWSVRGVGANGYT; D gene: -; J gene: TRBJ1-2; clone size: once; V gene: TRBV30
CDR3 protein: ASSRYKATDRRTDTQY; D gene: -; J gene: TRBJ2-3; clone size: once; V gene: TRBV7-9
CDR3 protein: ASWAGGGYGYT; D gene: -; J gene: TRBJ1-2; clone size: -; V gene: TRBV6-5
CDR3 protein: ASSPGQVNYGYT; D gene: TRBD1; J gene: TRBJ1-2; clone size: -; V gene: TRBV7-2